Below, 17 T cell receptor beta chains from the same sample are listed, as sequenced in a study of CD8 T cells in ankylosing spondylitis. Overall study findings and caveats: What appeared characteristic of ankylosing spondylitis blood was a TCR beta motif of several highly homologous variants.

TCRdb independently ran MiXCR on the 5' RACE reads; one entry per CDR3 protein. Here the sample spans 500,000 to 550,000 distinct CDR3 sequences, over 9.5% being singletons. Their cognate antigens are unknown. The specimen was blood, either unsorted or a sorted T cell fraction (not recorded which). The source is a male donor with ankylosing spondylitis.

This clonotype occurred many times. This chain links TRBV25-1 with TRBJ1-1; maybe TRBD1 (6 bases). The germline V and J ends were trimmed by 1 base and 1 base, with 10 bases remaining between them. This CDR3 region has 15 residues. The germline gives CDR1 MGHDK, CDR2 SYGVNS. The CDR3 region has the DNA TGTGCCAGCAGTGAATGGGGGGGACAGAACACTGAAGCTTTCTTT. Residues: CASSEWGGQNTEAFF.

This clonotype was found many times. The chain combines TRBV5-1 with TRBJ2-1; 7 positions agree with TRBD2. Germline CDR1 and CDR2: SGHRS and YFSETQ. V lost 0 bases and J lost 0; bases outside the gene matches: 6. This CDR3 is 17 amino acids long. The CDR3 loop is CASSLVRGESSYNEQFF. CDR3 nucleotides: TGCGCCAGCAGCTTGGTTCGGGGGGAAAGCTCCTACAATGAGCAGTTCTTC.

The rearrangement links TRBV6-5 to TRBJ2-2; D ambiguous. Germline loops: CDR1 MNHEY, CDR2 SVGAGI. The CDR3 is 15 amino acids. V shed 6 bases and J shed 1 base, with 12 bases lying between them. The CDR3, as DNA: TGTGCCAGCAGCCACTCGGGCAAGAACACCGGGGAGCTGTTTTTT. It translates to CASSHSGKNTGELFF.

The chain employs TRBV10-3 and TRBJ2-3, with D perhaps TRBD1 (6 bases). This CDR3 has 17 amino acids. V was clipped by 6 bases and J by 5 bases, with 24 bases between them. Germline lookup yields CDR1 ENHRY and CDR2 SYGVKD. CDR3 coding DNA: TGTGCCATCAGCAACTCATATTCCGGGACAAATAGAGATACGCAGTATTTT. Amino acid sequence: CAISNSYSGTNRDTQYF.

This clonotype occurred many times. This chain uses TRBV20-1 with TRBJ2-1; D is uncertain. CDR1 is DFQATT and CDR2 is SNEGSKA in the germline V gene (reference sequence). The V end was cut by 6 bases, the J end by 2 bases, with 5 bases between. The CDR3 length is 11 residues. This CDR3 is CSANTYNEQFF. DNA for the CDR3: TGCAGTGCAAACACCTACAATGAGCAGTTCTTC.

This clonotype was seen a handful of times. V and J are TRBV5-1 and TRBJ2-1; a possible D gene is TRBD2 (5 bases). The V end was cut by 4 bases, the J end by 12 bases, with 20 bases between. The CDR3 contains 14 residues. Germline CDR1 SGHRS, CDR2 YFSETQ. The CDR3 protein is CASSLTGPPGGQFF. The CDR3, as DNA: TGCGCCAGCAGCCTCACGGGTCCTCCCGGAGGGCAGTTCTTC.

V gene TRBV27 combines with J gene TRBJ2-2, with unresolved D. The CDR3 is 12 amino acids. The V end was cut by 3 bases, the J end by 6 bases, with 5 bases between. Germline V gives CDR1 MNHEY, CDR2 SMNVEV (reference sequence). The CDR3 is CASSFNSGELFF. In DNA, the CDR3 is TGTGCCAGCAGTTTTAATTCCGGGGAGCTGTTTTTT.

This clonotype has just a few counts. The V and J genes are TRBV20-1 and TRBJ1-2, with D perhaps matching TRBD1 (6 bases). Germline V gives CDR1 DFQATT, CDR2 SNEGSKA (reference sequence). The CDR3 sequence is 15 residues long. V lost 0 bases and J 5 bases, leaving 16 bases between the germline ends. CDR3 protein: CSARDLRGPPYGYTF. CDR3 nucleotides: TGCAGTGCTAGAGATCTCCGGGGGCCGCCATATGGCTACACCTTC.

The table lists this clonotype with a few counts. The chain carries TRBV7-8 and TRBJ2-1, with no clear D. Germline V gives CDR1 SGHVS, CDR2 FQNEAQ. V was shortened by 6 bases and J by 3 bases, with 6 bases between the two germline ends. CDR3 length equals 12 residues. The CDR3 nucleotides are TGTGCCAGCAGTTTTATCTACAATGAGCAGTTCTTC. Translating gives CASSFIYNEQFF. Drawing the rest from reference TRBV7-8 and TRBJ2-1, the complete variable domain is GAGVSQSPRYKVAKRGQDVALRCDPISGHVSLFWYQQALGQGPEFLTYFQNEAQLDKSGLPSDRFFAERPEGSVSTLKIQRTQQEDSAVYLCASSFIYNEQFFGPGTRLTVL.

This clonotype was seen ten or more times. The chain joins TRBV19 to TRBJ2-1; 10 bases are shared with TRBD2. Germline trimming cut 5 bases from V and 4 bases from J; bases unmatched to any gene: 8. The CDR3 runs to 16 residues. Per the germline V gene, CDR1 is LNHDA and CDR2 is SQIVND (reference sequence). CDR3 region: CASSPPGAGGYNEQFF. The CDR3 DNA reads TGTGCCAGTAGTCCCCCAGGAGCGGGAGGGTACAATGAGCAGTTCTTC.

This rearrangement joins TRBV20-1 to TRBJ2-7; a weak D match, TRBD1 (7 bases). The CDR3 spans 13 residues. Germline V gene lookup returns CDR1 DFQATT and CDR2 SNEGSKA (reference sequence). The DNA for the CDR3 is TGCAGCCCAACAGGGCAGGGGGGCTACGAGCAGTACTTC. It codes for CSPTGQGGYEQYF.

V is TRBV3-1 and J is TRBJ2-7, with 7 bases matching TRBD2. There are 19 residues in the CDR3. Germline V gives CDR1 LGHDT, CDR2 YNNKEL (reference sequence). V was pared by 4 bases and J by 2 bases, with 20 bases of the junction left unmatched. This CDR3 reads CASSLNPRRASGGTYEQYF. DNA for the CDR3: TGTGCCAGCAGCCTAAACCCCCGCCGAGCTAGCGGAGGAACCTACGAGCAGTACTTC.

CDR3 DNA sequence: TGTGCCAGCAGTTTCTCCACCGAGGGGAGACACAATGAGCAGTTCTTC. Translation gives CASSFSTEGRHNEQFF. V usage is TRBV6-2 or TRBV6-3 and J usage is TRBJ2-1; D might be TRBD1 or TRBD2, each matching 5 bases. V gave up 4 bases and J gave up 5 bases, with 18 bases separating them. CDR3 length: 16 amino acids. Germline values: CDR1 MNHEY, CDR2 SVGEGT.

This clonotype has a handful of counts. The rearrangement uses TRBV12-3 or TRBV12-4 and TRBJ1-2, with no clear D. V was trimmed by 4 bases and J by 6 bases, leaving 15 bases between them. The CDR3 is 14 residues long. In nucleotides, the CDR3 is TGTGCCAGCAGTTCCCCGGTCCTCCTCGATGGCTACACCTTC. This encodes CASSSPVLLDGYTF.

The CDR3, as DNA: TGTGCCAGCAGTCCCAGGGGTCCAAACTCCTACGAGCAGTACTTC. Translating it yields CASSPRGPNSYEQYF. The V gene is TRBV7-9, the J gene TRBJ2-7, with D maybe TRBD1 (6 bases). Germline CDR1 reads SEHNR; CDR2 reads FQNEAQ (reference sequence). The CDR3 spans 15 residues. Deletions cut 6 bases from V and 0 bases from J, with 15 bases between.

The chain is built from TRBV23-1 and TRBJ2-4; D might be TRBD2 (5 bases). TRBV23-1 is an open reading frame, and its role is uncertain. The CDR3 is 14 amino acids. V dropped 7 bases and J dropped 8 bases, with 18 bases sitting between them. CDR3 region: CASNVDPGLDIQYF. CDR3 DNA: TGCGCCAGCAACGTTGACCCGGGATTGGACATTCAGTACTTC.

This clonotype came up a few times. The V call is TRBV5-8, the J call TRBJ2-3; possibly TRBD1 for D (5 bases). This CDR3 is 17 amino acids long. Germline assignment: CDR1 SGHTS and CDR2 YDEGEE. V was shortened by 0 bases and J by 2 bases, with 16 bases between the two germline ends. The chain's CDR3 is CASSLDGRRAPTDTQYF. CDR3 DNA sequence: TGTGCCAGCAGCTTGGATGGCCGCAGGGCCCCCACAGATACGCAGTATTTT.